The 9 T cell receptor beta chains given below trace back to one sample, sequenced in a study of shared clonotypes between healthy human individuals. Only CD45RO-negative cells positively selected for CCR7 counted as naive CD8 cells, so terminally differentiated effector memory CD45RA+ cells were excluded. Only in-frame clones appear in the TCRdb table, and some are missing; sequencing was by immunoSEQ multiplex PCR. The sample consists of around 2.1 million clones, approximately 94% of them appearing once. The specimen was naive CD8+ T cells from PBMCs. Source of these receptors: a man aged 18-30 years in good health. Some clones in this sample may be carry-over from other donors' samples.

The chain employs TRBV21-1 and TRBJ2-7; the table's D gene call, TRBD2, was not cross checked with the DNA. TRBV21-1 is shown as a pseudogene. The length of the CDR3 is 17 residues. Here the CDR3 DNA reads TGTGCCAGCAGCATCGTACCATCAGGACTAACCTCCTACGAGCAGTACTTC. Protein sequence: CASSIVPSGLTSYEQYF.

This rearrangement joins TRBV5-6 to TRBJ1-2; tentatively, D is TRBD1 (5 bases). The CDR3 is 13 amino acids. CDR1 is SGHDT and CDR2 is YYEEEE in the germline V gene. The V and J ends lost 1 base and 2 bases respectively, with 6 bases between them. The CDR3 loop reads CASSLRQNYGYTF. The CDR3 DNA is TGTGCCAGCAGCTTGAGACAGAACTATGGCTACACCTTC.

This chain links TRBV9 with TRBJ2-2; TRBD1 aligns across 7 bases. The germline V gene encodes CDR1 SGDLS and CDR2 YYNGEE. The CDR3 loop spans 16 amino acids. V was clipped by 5 bases and J by 2 bases; unmatched bases: 9. The CDR3 sequence: CASSPLGTDNTGELFF. Written as DNA, the CDR3 is TGTGCCAGCAGTCCTCTTGGGACAGACAACACCGGGGAGCTGTTTTTT.

This clone was observed once. V is TRBV13 and J is TRBJ1-2; maybe TRBD1 (6 bases). Trimming pared 5 bases from V and 5 bases from J, leaving 21 bases between. This CDR3 is 16 amino acids long. Germline CDR1 PRHDT, CDR2 FYEKMQ (reference sequence). The CDR3 coding sequence is TGTGCCAGCAGCCCGAGAGGGGGGGCAGCTTATTATGGCTACACCTTC. This codes for CASSPRGGAAYYGYTF.

The V gene is TRBV5-1, the J gene TRBJ2-5, with 8 positions matching TRBD2. V trimming: 3 bases; J trimming: 4 bases; junction bases outside the gene matches: 11. Germline V CDR1 and CDR2: SGHRS, YFSETQ. The CDR3 is 16 amino acids. The CDR3 sequence is CASSSLGVAGLETQYF. The CDR3 bases are TGCGCCAGCAGCTCCCTAGGGGTAGCGGGACTAGAGACCCAGTACTTC.

V usage is TRBV4-1 and J usage is TRBJ2-7, with D perhaps TRBD1 (5 bases). Between the trimmed V and J ends, which lost 1 base and 0 bases, there was a span of 10 bases. This CDR3 region has 15 residues. Germline V lookup: CDR1 MGHRA, CDR2 YSYEKL. CDR3 region: CASSQVVTGSYEQYF. The CDR3 DNA reads TGCGCCAGCAGCCAAGTCGTCACAGGCTCCTACGAGCAGTACTTC.

The chain recombines TRBV2 with TRBJ2-7; no clear D gene. The CDR3 loop spans 17 amino acids. Trimming cost V 6 bases and J 0 bases, with 21 bases left between them. CDR1 and CDR2 (germline): SNHLY, FYNNEI. CDR3 residues: CASRGEVVGTASYEQYF. For the CDR3, the DNA is TGTGCCAGCAGGGGCGAGGTAGTAGGTACGGCCTCCTACGAGCAGTACTTC.

V is TRBV9 and J is TRBJ1-1; D call uncertain. The CDR3 has 13 amino acids. V lost 3 bases and J 7 bases, leaving 13 bases between the germline ends. Per the germline V gene, CDR1 is SGDLS and CDR2 is YYNGEE. The CDR3 here is CASSASLRDEAFF. DNA for the CDR3: TGTGCCAGCAGCGCCTCACTTAGAGATGAAGCTTTCTTT. Full variable domain (rest looked up from reference TRBV9 and TRBJ1-1): DSGVTQTPKHLITATGQRVTLRCSPRSGDLSVYWYQQSLDQGLQFLIQYYNGEERAKGNILERFSAQQFPDLHSELNLSSLELGDSALYFCASSASLRDEAFFGQGTRLTVV.

The J gene is TRBJ2-2, the V gene TRBV28; 7 bases line up with TRBD1. The length of the CDR3 is 16 residues. Unmatched junction bases numbered 14, after V lost 7 bases and J lost 6 bases. In germline, CDR1 is MDHEN, CDR2 SYDVKM. In nucleotides, the CDR3 is TGTGCCAGCACCCCCAGGGGGATTCGTTCCTCCGGGGAGCTGTTTTTT. It yields the protein CASTPRGIRSSGELFF.